Included here is one TCR beta chain sequence, with context. Its antigen is unknown. Intraepithelial plus lamina propria lymphocytes were released by processing graft tissue. The germline V gene encodes CDR1 MNHEY and CDR2 SMNVEV (reference sequence). This CDR3 is built from 15 residues. The V and J ends lost 3 bases and 2 bases respectively, with 14 bases between them. The sample is drawn from a study of graft-versus-host responses after intestinal transplantation. About the study: Recipients underwent multivisceral, liver-intestinal, or isolated intestinal transplants. Induction using anti-thymocyte globulin, followed by tacrolimus and steroids for around 3 years, was given to all recipients. Overall study results and limits: Detected in recipient marrow were GvH clones, some of which were first observed in ileum or blood. Graft-versus-host to host-versus-graft clonal ratios in allografts were high in patients with graft-donor T cell macrochimerism.

TCRdb's table, derived via immunoSEQ multiplex PCR, lists solely in-frame clones and lacks some. The sample has tens of thousands of clones, roughly 87% seen once. The sequencing here drew on ileum tissue, taken around 190 days after intestinal transplant. The chain couples TRBV27 to TRBJ2-7; the D is unclear. This receptor was taken from a human patient who received an intestinal transplant, so some T cells may come from the graft donor. The CDR3 loop is CASSFSSTVPYEQYF. In nucleotides, the CDR3 is TGTGCCAGCAGTTTCTCCAGTACCGTACCCTACGAGCAGTACTTC.